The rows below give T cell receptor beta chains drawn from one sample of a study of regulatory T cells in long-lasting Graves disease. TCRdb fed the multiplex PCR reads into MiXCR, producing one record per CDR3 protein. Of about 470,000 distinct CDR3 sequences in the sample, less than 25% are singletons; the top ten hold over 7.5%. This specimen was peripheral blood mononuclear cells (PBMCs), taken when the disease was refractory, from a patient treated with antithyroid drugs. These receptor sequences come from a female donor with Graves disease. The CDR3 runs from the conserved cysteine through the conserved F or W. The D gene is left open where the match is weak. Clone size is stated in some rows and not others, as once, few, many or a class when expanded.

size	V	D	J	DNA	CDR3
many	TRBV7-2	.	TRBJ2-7	TGTGCCAGCAGCCCGATGGACAGCTCCTACGAGCAGTACTTC	CASSPMDSSYEQYF
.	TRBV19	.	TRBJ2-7	TGTGCCAGTAGTTTCGACAGTTACTCCTACGAGCAGTACTTC	CASSFDSYSYEQYF
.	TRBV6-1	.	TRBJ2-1	TGTGCCAGCAGTGAGTCGGTGTCCCACAATGAGCAGTTCTTC	CASSESVSHNEQFF
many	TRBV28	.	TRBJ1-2	TGTGCCAGCACGTCGCAGACTAACTATGGCTACACCTTC	CASTSQTNYGYTF
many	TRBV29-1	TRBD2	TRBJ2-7	TGCAGCGTTGTGGCTAGCGGGAGATGGGCCACAGCCTACGAGCAGTACTTC	CSVVASGRWATAYEQYF
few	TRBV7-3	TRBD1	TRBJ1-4	TGTGCCAGCAGCCTAGGGACAGGGTGGTTGTCGGATGAAAAACTGTTTTTT	CASSLGTGWLSDEKLFF
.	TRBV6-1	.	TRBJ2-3	TGTGCCAGCAGTGAAGCTTTTGGCGGGGCGAGCACAGATACGCAGTATTTT	CASSEAFGGASTDTQYF
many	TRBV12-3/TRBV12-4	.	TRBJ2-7	TGTGCCAGCAGTTTAAGCGGTCCTTCCTACGAGCAGTACTTC	CASSLSGPSYEQYF
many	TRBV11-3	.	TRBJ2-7	TGTGCCAGCAGCTTGGGCCATACCTACGAGCAGTACTTC	CASSLGHTYEQYF
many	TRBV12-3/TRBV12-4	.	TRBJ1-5	TGTGCCAGCAGCCTGACTGGTAGCAATCAGCCCCAGCATTTT	CASSLTGSNQPQHF
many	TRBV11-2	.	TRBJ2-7	TGTGCCAGCAGCTTAGAGATGAATTTACACTACGAGCAGTACTTC	CASSLEMNLHYEQYF
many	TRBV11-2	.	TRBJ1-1	TGTGCCAGCAGCGCGTACAGGGAAGCTTTCTTT	CASSAYREAFF
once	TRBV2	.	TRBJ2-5	TGTGCCAGCATGGGACTGGGCCAAGAGACCCAGTACTTC	CASMGLGQETQYF
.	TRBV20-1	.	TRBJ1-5	TGCAGTGCGCGCCAGAGCCTGGGGAGCAATCAGCCCCAGCATTTT	CSARQSLGSNQPQHF
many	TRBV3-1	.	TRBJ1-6	TGTGCCAGCAGCCAAGGGAGGGGCCTAAATTCACCCCTCCACTTT	CASSQGRGLNSPLHF
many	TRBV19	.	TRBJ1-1	TGTGCCAGCAGCGTCAAAGTGAACACTGAAGCTTTCTTT	CASSVKVNTEAFF
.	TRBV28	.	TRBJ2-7	TGTGCCAGCAGTCCGGGACCACTTAGTTCCTACGAGCAGTACTTC	CASSPGPLSSYEQYF